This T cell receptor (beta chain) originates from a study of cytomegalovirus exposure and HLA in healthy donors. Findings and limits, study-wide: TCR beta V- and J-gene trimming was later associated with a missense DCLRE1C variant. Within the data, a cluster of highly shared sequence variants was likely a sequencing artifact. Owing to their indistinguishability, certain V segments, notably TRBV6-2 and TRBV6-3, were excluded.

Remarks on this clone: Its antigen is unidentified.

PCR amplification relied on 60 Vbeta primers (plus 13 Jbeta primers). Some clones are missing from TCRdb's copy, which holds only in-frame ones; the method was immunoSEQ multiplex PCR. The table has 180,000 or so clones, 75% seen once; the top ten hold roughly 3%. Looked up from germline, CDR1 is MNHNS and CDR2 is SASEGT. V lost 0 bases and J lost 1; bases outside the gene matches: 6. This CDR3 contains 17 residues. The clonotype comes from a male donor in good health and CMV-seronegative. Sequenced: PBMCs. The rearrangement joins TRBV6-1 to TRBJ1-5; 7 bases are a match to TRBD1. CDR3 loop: CASSEAGGQPSNQPQHF. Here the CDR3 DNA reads TGTGCCAGCAGTGAAGCGGGGGGACAGCCAAGCAATCAGCCCCAGCATTTT.